These 3 T cell receptor beta chains were sequenced from one sample in a study of blood T cell repertoires in COVID-19. TCRdb's table, derived via immunoSEQ multiplex PCR, lists solely in-frame clones and lacks some. The table includes some 50,000 clones, 86% detected once. Sequenced material: peripheral blood. Receptors originate from a human donor in a cohort sampled during active COVID-19.

The chain combines TRBV3-1 (or the pseudogene TRBV3-2) with TRBJ1-3; D unresolved. Per the germline V gene, CDR1 is LGHDT and CDR2 is YNNKEL (reference sequence). CDR3 length: 14 amino acids. Trimming took 4 bases from V and 3 from J, leaving 10 bases between them. The CDR3, as DNA: TGTGCCAGCAGCCCAGCGGTAGGTGGAAACACCATATATTTT. Encoded protein: CASSPAVGGNTIYF.

The chain has TRBV12-5 and TRBJ2-7, with 9 bases matching TRBD1. J lost 5 bases, V lost 0 bases, and 8 bases had no gene match. This CDR3 contains 16 residues. CDR1 and CDR2 from the germline V gene are LGHNT and FRNRAP. The CDR3 is CASGLVLQGARNEQYF. Written as DNA, the CDR3 is TGTGCTAGTGGTTTGGTATTACAGGGGGCGAGGAACGAGCAGTACTTC.

The CDR3 region has the DNA TGTGCCAGCAGCCCACGACAGGGGTACGAGCAGTACTTC. It specifies CASSPRQGYEQYF. The chain joins TRBV13 to TRBJ2-7; 8 bases map to TRBD1. There are 13 residues in the CDR3. With 5 bases clipped from V and 4 bases from J, the junction kept 4 bases outside the gene matches. Germline-derived CDR1 and CDR2 are PRHDT and FYEKMQ (reference sequence).